Listed below are T cell receptor beta chains from one sample, sequenced in a study of blood T cell repertoires in COVID-19. TCRdb's copy holds only in-frame clones and misses some; the assay was immunoSEQ multiplex PCR. The sample records around 190,000 clones, roughly 80% being singletons. The material sequenced was peripheral blood. These receptor sequences come from a human donor in a cohort sampled during active COVID-19. Each CDR3 is given with its conserved first and last residue. A D gene is named only where the DNA matches it firmly. Expanded clones are given a class, and other clones once, few, many or no size at all.

-,TRBV28,-,TRBJ1-5,CASQTQYRVGNQPQHF,TGTGCCAGCCAAACCCAGTACAGGGTCGGCAATCAGCCCCAGCATTTT
-,TRBV2,-,TRBJ2-7,CASSRAREAYEQYF,TGTGCCAGCAGTCGGGCCAGGGAAGCTTACGAGCAGTACTTC
-,TRBV2,-,TRBJ1-2,CASMSLPSYGYTF,TGTGCCAGCATGTCACTTCCTAGCTATGGCTACACCTTC
-,TRBV10-2,TRBD2,TRBJ2-5,CASNPTSGGAGETQYF,TGCGCCAGCAACCCGACTAGCGGGGGGGCCGGAGAGACCCAGTACTTC
-,TRBV9,TRBD2,TRBJ2-7,CASSAHPLFRRSGAYEQYF,TGTGCCAGCAGCGCCCACCCCCTCTTTCGGAGAAGCGGGGCTTACGAGCAGTACTTC
once,TRBV19,-,TRBJ1-5,CASSLVFVNQPQHF,TGTGCCAGTAGTCTAGTCTTCGTTAATCAGCCCCAGCATTTT
-,TRBV7-2,-,TRBJ1-5,CASSLVEAQPQHF,TGTGCCAGCAGCTTAGTGGAGGCCCAGCCCCAGCATTTT
-,TRBV7-2,TRBD1,TRBJ1-5,CASSPGQALLSNQPQHF,TGTGCCAGCAGCCCCGGACAGGCTTTACTTAGCAATCAGCCCCAGCATTTT
-,TRBV18,-,TRBJ2-1,CASSPPRDYYEQFF,TGTGCCAGCTCACCACCTCGTGACTACTATGAGCAGTTCTTC
-,TRBV5-4,-,TRBJ2-3,CASSLADTQYF,TGTGCCAGCAGCTTGGCGGATACGCAGTATTTT
-,TRBV18,-,TRBJ2-7,CASSPIQVSYEQYF,TGTGCCAGCTCACCGATACAGGTGTCCTACGAGCAGTACTTC
-,TRBV28,TRBD2,TRBJ2-1,CASNSGGSYNEQFF,TGTGCCAGCAACTCGGGGGGATCCTACAATGAGCAGTTCTTC
-,TRBV7-9,TRBD2,TRBJ2-1,CASSLVGEGPDEQFF,TGTGCCAGCAGCTTGGTGGGGGAGGGCCCGGATGAGCAGTTCTTC
-,TRBV7-9,-,TRBJ1-1,CASSPPLGIGTEAFF,TGTGCCAGCAGCCCCCCCCTCGGGATAGGAACTGAAGCTTTCTTT
-,TRBV4-1,-,TRBJ2-7,CASSQDPGTYEQYF,TGCGCCAGCAGCCAAGACCCAGGGACCTACGAGCAGTACTTC
-,TRBV19,TRBD2,TRBJ2-7,CASSNTSSGRSSLSYEQYF,TGTGCCAGTAGTAATACGTCTAGCGGGAGGTCCTCCCTCTCCTACGAGCAGTACTTC
-,TRBV12-5,-,TRBJ1-5,CASGDRVGSGGNQPQHF,TGTGCTAGTGGGGACCGGGTAGGCTCGGGGGGCAATCAGCCCCAGCATTTT
-,TRBV7-2,TRBD2,TRBJ2-7,CASSLALGLAGGASYEQYF,TGTGCCAGCAGCTTAGCCCTCGGACTAGCGGGAGGAGCCTCCTACGAGCAGTACTTC
few,TRBV5-4,TRBD1,TRBJ1-2,CASSPETGGKYGYTF,TGTGCCAGCAGCCCAGAGACAGGGGGCAAATATGGCTACACCTTC
few,TRBV10-1,TRBD1,TRBJ2-7,CASSGQGLEQYF,TGCGCCAGCAGCGGACAGGGTTTGGAGCAGTACTTC
-,TRBV28,-,TRBJ1-1,CASNRDLGPEAFF,TGTGCCAGCAACCGGGACTTGGGCCCTGAAGCTTTCTTT
-,TRBV7-8,-,TRBJ2-7,CASSAPLANEQYF,TGTGCCAGCAGCGCCCCCCTAGCGAACGAGCAGTACTTC
-,TRBV4-1,-,TRBJ2-2,CASSAGNTGELFF,TGCGCCAGCAGCGCCGGGAACACCGGGGAGCTGTTTTTT
-,TRBV11-2,-,TRBJ2-7,CASSLDQISYEQYF,TGTGCCAGCAGCTTAGATCAAATCTCCTACGAGCAGTACTTC
-,TRBV7-2,TRBD2,TRBJ2-7,CASSVRTSGGTYEQYF,TGTGCCAGCAGCGTACGGACTAGCGGGGGGACCTACGAGCAGTACTTC
-,TRBV19,TRBD1,TRBJ2-7,CASSIDTTGGEQYF,TGTGCCAGTAGTATAGATACGACAGGGGGCGAGCAGTACTTC
-,TRBV27,TRBD1,TRBJ1-1,CASSFSRGSSTEAFF,TGTGCCAGCAGTTTTTCCAGGGGGAGTAGTACTGAAGCTTTCTTT
-,TRBV19,TRBD2,TRBJ2-7,CASSFSGTYEQYF,TGTGCCAGTAGTTTTAGCGGGACCTACGAGCAGTACTTC
-,TRBV18,-,TRBJ1-3,CASSPKKTDSGNTIYF,TGTGCCAGCTCACCAAAGAAAACAGACTCTGGAAACACCATATATTTT
-,TRBV7-9,TRBD1,TRBJ1-3,CASSARTGGAAGNTIYF,TGTGCCAGCAGCGCCCGGACAGGGGGAGCTGCTGGAAACACCATATATTTT
-,TRBV10-1,TRBD1,TRBJ1-1,CASSESDRGRAEAFF,TGCGCCAGCAGTGAGTCGGACAGGGGGAGGGCTGAAGCTTTCTTT
-,TRBV29-1,TRBD1,TRBJ1-2,CSVAAGGGYTF,TGCAGCGTTGCGGCAGGGGGCGGCTACACCTTC